This record concerns one T cell receptor beta chain sequence. Its antigen is not known. Collection of an approximately 2.5 ml blood sample took place per donor. These data originate in a study of monozygotic twins with inflammatory bowel disease. Study-wide points: Twins with IBD were found to have lower TCRbeta diversity (inverse Simpson) than healthy co-twins.

For each CDR3 protein, TCRdb gives one entry from its re-call of the 5' RACE reads, without DNA. Across 210,000 or so distinct CDR3 sequences, the top ten clones capture 6% to 9% of the sample. The receptor was isolated from a human donor with ulcerative colitis or Crohn's disease, or a healthy co-twin of an affected twin (not recorded which). The sample taken for sequencing was blood.

The CDR3 is CAWDRGSYEQYF. The chain has TRBV30 and TRBJ2-7. CDR1 is GTSNPN, CDR2 SVGIG, per germline (reference sequence). The CDR3 is made up of 12 amino acids.